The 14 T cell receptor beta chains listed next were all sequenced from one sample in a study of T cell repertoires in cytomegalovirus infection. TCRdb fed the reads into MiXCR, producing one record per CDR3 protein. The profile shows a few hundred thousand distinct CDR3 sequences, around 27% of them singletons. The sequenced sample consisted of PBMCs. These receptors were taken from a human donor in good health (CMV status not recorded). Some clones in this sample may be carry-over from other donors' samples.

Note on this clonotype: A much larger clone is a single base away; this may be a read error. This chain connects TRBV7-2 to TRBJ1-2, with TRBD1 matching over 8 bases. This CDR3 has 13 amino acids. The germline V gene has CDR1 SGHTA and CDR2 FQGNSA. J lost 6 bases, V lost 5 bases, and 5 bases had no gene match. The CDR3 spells CASSPGQGHGYTF. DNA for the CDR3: TGTGCCAGCAGCCCCGGACAGGGCCATGGCTACACCTTC.

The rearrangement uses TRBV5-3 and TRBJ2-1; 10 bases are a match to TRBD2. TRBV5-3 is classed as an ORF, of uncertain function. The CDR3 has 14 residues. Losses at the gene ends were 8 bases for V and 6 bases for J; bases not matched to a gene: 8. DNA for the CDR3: TGTGCCAGCAGCCCTAGCGGGAGTAGCAATGAGCAGTTCTTC. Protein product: CASSPSGSSNEQFF.

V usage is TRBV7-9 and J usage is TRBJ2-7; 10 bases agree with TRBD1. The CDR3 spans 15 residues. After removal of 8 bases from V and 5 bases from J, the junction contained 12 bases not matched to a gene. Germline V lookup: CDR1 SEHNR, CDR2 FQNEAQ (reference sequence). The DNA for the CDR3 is TGTGCCAGCTCAGCTGGGGACAGGGGAGTCCACGAGCAGTACTTC. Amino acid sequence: CASSAGDRGVHEQYF.

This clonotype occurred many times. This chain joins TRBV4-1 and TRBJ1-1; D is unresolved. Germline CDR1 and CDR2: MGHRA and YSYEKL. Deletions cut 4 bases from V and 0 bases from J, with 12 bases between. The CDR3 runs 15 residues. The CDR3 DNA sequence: TGCGCCAGCAGCCCCGAGTTCGGAATGAACACTGAAGCTTTCTTT. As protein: CASSPEFGMNTEAFF.

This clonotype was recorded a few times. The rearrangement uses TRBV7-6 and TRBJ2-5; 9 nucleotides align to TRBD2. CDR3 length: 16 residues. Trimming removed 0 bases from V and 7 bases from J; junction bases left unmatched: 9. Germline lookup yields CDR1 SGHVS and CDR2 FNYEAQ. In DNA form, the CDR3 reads TGTGCCAGCAGCTTAGCCAGCGGGAGGACTCTTAGGACCCAGTACTTC. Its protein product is CASSLASGRTLRTQYF.

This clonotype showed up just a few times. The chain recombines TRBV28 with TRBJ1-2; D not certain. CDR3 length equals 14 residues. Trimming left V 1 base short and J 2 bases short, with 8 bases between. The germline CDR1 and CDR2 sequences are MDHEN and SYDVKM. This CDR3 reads CASSLLDANYGYTF. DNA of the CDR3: TGTGCCAGCAGTTTATTGGATGCGAACTATGGCTACACCTTC.

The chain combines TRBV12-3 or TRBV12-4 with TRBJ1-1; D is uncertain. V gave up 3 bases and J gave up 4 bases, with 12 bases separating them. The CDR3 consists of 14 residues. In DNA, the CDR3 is TGTGCCAGCAGTTTCCAGGAGGGATCCACTGAAGCTTTCTTT. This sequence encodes CASSFQEGSTEAFF.

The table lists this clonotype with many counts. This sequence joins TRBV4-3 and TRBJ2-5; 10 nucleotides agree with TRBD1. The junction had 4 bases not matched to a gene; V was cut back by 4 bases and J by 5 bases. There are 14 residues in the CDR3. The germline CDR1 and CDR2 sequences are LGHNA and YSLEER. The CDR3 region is CASSRDRGGETQYF. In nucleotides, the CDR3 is TGCGCCAGCAGCCGGGACAGGGGAGGCGAGACCCAGTACTTC.

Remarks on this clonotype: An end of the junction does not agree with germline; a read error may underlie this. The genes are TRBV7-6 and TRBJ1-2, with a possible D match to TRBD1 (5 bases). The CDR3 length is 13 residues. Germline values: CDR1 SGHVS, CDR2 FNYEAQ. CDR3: CASSPYGASGFTF. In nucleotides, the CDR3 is TGTGCCAGCAGCCCCTACGGGGCTTCCGGCTTCACCTTC.

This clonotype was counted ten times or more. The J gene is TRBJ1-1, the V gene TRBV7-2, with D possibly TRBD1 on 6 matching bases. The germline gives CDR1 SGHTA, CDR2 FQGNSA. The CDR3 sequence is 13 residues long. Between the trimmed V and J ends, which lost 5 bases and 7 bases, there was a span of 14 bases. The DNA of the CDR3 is TGTGCCAGCAGCGGAGGGACATTCGGTGAAGCTTTCTTT. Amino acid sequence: CASSGGTFGEAFF. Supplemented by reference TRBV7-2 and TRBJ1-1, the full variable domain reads GAGVSQSPSNKVTEKGKDVELRCDPISGHTALYWYRQSLGQGLEFLIYFQGNSAPDKSGLPSDRFSAERTGGSVSTLTIQRTQQEDSAVYLCASSGGTFGEAFFGQGTRLTVV.

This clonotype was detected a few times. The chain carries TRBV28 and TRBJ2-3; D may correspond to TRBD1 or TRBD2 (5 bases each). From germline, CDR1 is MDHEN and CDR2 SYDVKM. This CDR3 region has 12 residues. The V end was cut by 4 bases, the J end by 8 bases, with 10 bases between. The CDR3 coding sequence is TGTGCCAGCAGTTGGGACGGAGTTACGCAGTATTTT. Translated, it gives CASSWDGVTQYF.

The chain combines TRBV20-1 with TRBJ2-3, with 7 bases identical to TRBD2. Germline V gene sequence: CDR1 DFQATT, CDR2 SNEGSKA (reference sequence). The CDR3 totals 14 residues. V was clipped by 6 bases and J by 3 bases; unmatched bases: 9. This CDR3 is CSASGGWGTDTQYF. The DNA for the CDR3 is TGCAGTGCATCCGGGGGGTGGGGGACAGATACGCAGTATTTT.

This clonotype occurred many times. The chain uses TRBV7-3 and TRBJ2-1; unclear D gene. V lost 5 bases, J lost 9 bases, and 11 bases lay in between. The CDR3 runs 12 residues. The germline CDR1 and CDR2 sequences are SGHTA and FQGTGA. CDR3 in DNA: TGTGCCAGCAGCCCTTGGGTTTTTGAGCAGTTCTTC. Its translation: CASSPWVFEQFF.

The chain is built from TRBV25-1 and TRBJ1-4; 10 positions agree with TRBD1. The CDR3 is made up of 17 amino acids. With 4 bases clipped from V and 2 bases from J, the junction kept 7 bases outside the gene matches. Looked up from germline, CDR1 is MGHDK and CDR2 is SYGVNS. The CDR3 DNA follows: TGTGCCAGCAGTGGGACGGGACAGGGGAGGACTAATGAAAAACTGTTTTTT. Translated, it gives CASSGTGQGRTNEKLFF.